This entry lists 7 T cell receptor beta chains sequenced from one sample in a study of cytomegalovirus exposure and HLA in healthy donors. Use of 60 Vbeta and 13 Jbeta primers characterized the PCR. Method: immunoSEQ multiplex PCR; TCRdb's copy keeps in-frame clones and lacks some. The sample has over 80,000 clones; 65% to 80% are singletons. What was sequenced was PBMCs. The source is a man in his forties in good health and CMV-seronegative.

V usage is TRBV4-3 and J usage is TRBJ1-1, with no clear D. The germline V and J ends were trimmed by 4 bases and 7 bases, with 19 bases remaining between them. Germline V gene data show CDR1 as LGHNA and CDR2 as YSLEER. The length of the CDR3 is 15 residues. The CDR3 loop is CASSPSSGSKLEAFF. The CDR3 nucleotides are TGCGCCAGCAGCCCATCTTCGGGGAGTAAACTTGAAGCTTTCTTT.

The V call is TRBV7-9, the J call TRBJ1-4; 10 nucleotides agree with TRBD1. CDR3 length equals 14 residues. Losses at the gene ends were 5 bases for V and 7 bases for J; bases not matched to a gene: 4. CDR1 and CDR2 from the germline V gene are SEHNR and FQNEAQ (reference sequence). The CDR3 DNA reads as TGTGCCAGCAGCCGACAGGGGGCTGTTGAAAAACTGTTTTTT. Its protein product is CASSRQGAVEKLFF.

The chain combines TRBV7-2 with TRBJ2-5; possible D gene TRBD2, 7 bases. Germline CDR1 is SGHTA and CDR2 is FQGNSA. This CDR3 contains 13 residues. Trimming cost V 3 bases and J 5 bases, with 10 bases left between them. This CDR3 is CASSFRGAETQYF. Written as DNA, the CDR3 is TGTGCCAGCAGCTTCCGGGGGGCGGAGACCCAGTACTTC.

V gene TRBV7-9 combines with J gene TRBJ1-3; D may be TRBD1 (6 bases). Germline V lookup: CDR1 SEHNR, CDR2 FQNEAQ (reference sequence). CDR3 length: 14 amino acids. The ends were cut back, 3 bases at V and 4 bases at J, with 10 bases in the middle. CDR3 sequence reads: CASSFTGLGNTIYF. CDR3 coding DNA: TGTGCCAGCAGCTTTACAGGGCTGGGAAACACCATATATTTT.

CDR3: CASVRASSYEQYF. Written as DNA, the CDR3 is TGTGCCAGCGTCCGAGCGAGCTCCTACGAGCAGTACTTC. The rearrangement uses TRBV7-9 and TRBJ2-7, with no clear D. The CDR3 covers 13 residues. Germline V lookup: CDR1 SEHNR, CDR2 FQNEAQ (reference sequence). Trimming stripped 8 bases from V and 0 bases from J, with 11 bases between.

This chain links TRBV2 with TRBJ1-2; D is uncertain. V was shortened by 2 bases and J by 4 bases, with 17 bases between the two germline ends. This CDR3 contains 16 residues. The germline CDR1 and CDR2 sequences are SNHLY and FYNNEI. CDR3 coding DNA: TGTGCCAGCAGTGAACCCTGGGTAGGAGACTCCTATGGCTACACCTTC. This codes for CASSEPWVGDSYGYTF.

The chain joins TRBV27 to TRBJ2-7; 8 bases fit TRBD1. The trim removed 2 bases at V and 6 bases at J, leaving 6 bases unmatched. Germline loops: CDR1 MNHEY, CDR2 SMNVEV (reference sequence). The CDR3 loop spans 14 amino acids. CDR3 region: CASSLVQGGIEQYF. CDR3 DNA: TGTGCCAGCAGTTTAGTACAGGGGGGTATCGAGCAGTACTTC.